This entry features one T cell receptor beta chain sequence. The data were obtained in a study of blood T cell repertoires in COVID-19. Study details: Sites across the United States, Italy and Spain contributed samples from acute and convalescent COVID-19. The analysed material was cDNA or gDNA that came from T cells, B-cell-depleted T cells, or PBMCs.

The V gene's germline CDR1 is SEHNR and CDR2 FQNEAQ (reference sequence). J lost 11 bases, V lost 4 bases, and 11 bases had no gene match. The length of the CDR3 is 14 residues. Methods used by the authors: Estimated nucleated cell counts came from reference gene primer amplification. Only in-frame clones appear in the TCRdb table, and some are missing; sequencing was by immunoSEQ multiplex PCR. The D gene and trimming were derived from the DNA, and the V and J assignments and clone size from that table. The sample carries 200,000 to 300,000 clones, about 90% recorded once. The specimen was peripheral blood. The sequence was collected from a woman in her forties who had recovered from COVID-19. V usage is TRBV7-9 and J usage is TRBJ1-1; 9 nucleotides align to TRBD1. In DNA form, the CDR3 reads TGTGCCAGCAGCTCTAACAGGGGGCTTACAGAGGCTTTCTTT. This translates into CASSSNRGLTEAFF.